Following are 18 T cell receptor beta chains from one sample sequenced in a study of cytomegalovirus exposure and HLA in healthy donors. Use of 60 Vbeta and 13 Jbeta primers characterized the PCR. Sequenced by immunoSEQ multiplex PCR; TCRdb stores in-frame clones only, minus some. The table includes roughly 150,000 clones, 80% to 85% detected once. The sequencing sample was made of PBMCs. The receptors were sampled from a middle-aged man in good health and CMV-seropositive.

The chain recombines TRBV27 with TRBJ2-3, with D possibly TRBD2 on 5 matching bases. Germline loops: CDR1 MNHEY, CDR2 SMNVEV (reference sequence). The germline V and J ends were trimmed by 0 bases and 2 bases, with 12 bases remaining between them. The CDR3 has 16 amino acids. The CDR3 spells CASSLSGDVNTDTQYF. The CDR3, as DNA: TGTGCCAGCAGTTTATCGGGAGACGTGAACACAGATACGCAGTATTTT.

V is TRBV6-5 and J is TRBJ1-1; 7 bases match TRBD1. The CDR3 length is 13 residues. Germline CDR1 is MNHEY and CDR2 is SVGAGI. With 0 bases clipped from V and 8 bases from J, the junction kept 3 bases outside the gene matches. The CDR3 bases are TGTGCCAGCAGTTACTCCGACAGGGCAGAAGCTTTCTTT. Translated, it gives CASSYSDRAEAFF.

This sequence joins TRBV21-1 and TRBJ1-5; the table's D call, TRBD1, has no DNA check behind it. TRBV21-1 is a pseudogene segment. The CDR3 runs to 17 residues. CDR3 coding DNA: TGTGCCAGCAGCAGAGGACAGGTTAACCCCCAGGGTCAGCCCCAGCATTTT. It yields the protein CASSRGQVNPQGQPQHF.

This clone was recorded a few times. The chain joins TRBV2 to TRBJ1-1; 7 bases line up with TRBD1. The CDR3 totals 14 residues. V was pared by 7 bases and J by 5 bases, with 10 bases of the junction left unmatched. Germline assignment: CDR1 SNHLY and CDR2 FYNNEI. As DNA, the CDR3 is TGTGCCAGCACCAACCCGACAGGGTTGACTGAAGCTTTCTTT. Protein: CASTNPTGLTEAFF.

V and J are TRBV7-6 and TRBJ1-1; D unclear. Germline V gives CDR1 SGHVS, CDR2 FNYEAQ. The CDR3 consists of 15 residues. The ends were cut back, 2 bases at V and 1 base at J, with 11 bases in the middle. The CDR3 loop is CASSLSQAPNTEAFF. In nucleotides, the CDR3 is TGTGCCAGCAGCTTATCCCAGGCACCGAACACTGAAGCTTTCTTT. The whole variable domain, filled in from reference TRBV7-6 and TRBJ1-1, reads GAGVSQSPRYKVTKRGQDVALRCDPISGHVSLYWYRQALGQGPEFLTYFNYEAQQDKSGLPNDRFSAERPEGSISTLTIQRTEQRDSAMYRCASSLSQAPNTEAFFGQGTRLTVV.

J is TRBJ2-2 and V is TRBV30; D call uncertain. V gave up 3 bases and J gave up 3 bases, with 5 bases separating them. From germline, CDR1 is GTSNPN and CDR2 SVGIG (reference sequence). The CDR3 has 12 amino acids. CDR3 in amino acids: CAWSSDTGELFF. The CDR3 DNA follows: TGTGCCTGGAGCAGTGACACCGGGGAGCTGTTTTTT.

This chain joins TRBV28 and TRBJ2-5; 9 bases line up with TRBD1. The V and J ends lost 4 bases and 3 bases, in that order; junction bases with no gene match: 6. Germline values: CDR1 MDHEN, CDR2 SYDVKM. The CDR3 has 15 residues. DNA of the CDR3: TGTGCCAGCAGTTCCCTCAGGACAGGGGAAGAGACCCAGTACTTC. As protein: CASSSLRTGEETQYF.

This chain links TRBV6-4 with TRBJ2-1, with 10 bases lining up with TRBD2. Trimming took 0 bases from V and 2 from J; bases not matched to a gene: 10. Germline-derived CDR1 and CDR2 are MRHNA and SNTAGT. The CDR3 totals 19 residues. CDR3 nucleotides: TGTGCCAGCAGTGACTCGAGCAGCGGGGGGGCCGGACCCTACAATGAGCAGTTCTTC. Residues: CASSDSSSGGAGPYNEQFF.

The chain employs TRBV5-1 and TRBJ2-7; the D gene is possibly TRBD1 (5 bases). V shed 4 bases and J shed 3 bases, with 8 bases lying between them. The CDR3 contains 12 residues. CDR1 and CDR2 from the germline V gene are SGHRS and YFSETQ. DNA for the CDR3: TGCGCCAGCAGCACAGGTTACTACGAGCAGTACTTC. Amino acid sequence: CASSTGYYEQYF.

The V call is TRBV27, the J call TRBJ2-2; 13 nucleotides line up with TRBD2. Germline lookup yields CDR1 MNHEY and CDR2 SMNVEV (reference sequence). The CDR3 contains 17 residues. The V gene end was trimmed by 4 bases and the J gene end by 1 base; junction bases not matched to a gene: 3. CDR3 loop: CASSYRLAGGNTGELFF. The CDR3 DNA sequence: TGTGCCAGCAGTTATAGACTAGCGGGGGGGAACACCGGGGAGCTGTTTTTT.

In this sample, this clone turned up once. The chain has TRBV7-9 and TRBJ2-2, with D hard to call. V lost 1 base, J lost 7 bases, and 7 bases lay in between. Germline CDR1 is SEHNR and CDR2 is FQNEAQ (reference sequence). This CDR3 region has 13 residues. The CDR3 reads CASSLGVGGELFF. Here the CDR3 DNA reads TGTGCCAGCAGCTTAGGAGTTGGCGGGGAGCTGTTTTTT.

V is TRBV5-1 and J is TRBJ1-4; D unclear. CDR3 length: 16 residues. Between the trimmed V and J ends, which lost 0 bases and 4 bases, there was a span of 13 bases. CDR1 is SGHRS and CDR2 is YFSETQ in the germline V gene. Here the CDR3 reads CASSLVSTANNEKLFF. The CDR3 nucleotides read TGCGCCAGCAGCTTGGTATCTACAGCTAATAATGAAAAACTGTTTTTT.

J is TRBJ1-1 and V is TRBV27; the match to TRBD1 covers 8 bases. J lost 1 base, V lost 6 bases, and 1 base had no gene match. Germline lookup yields CDR1 MNHEY and CDR2 SMNVEV (reference sequence). This CDR3 is built from 13 residues. CDR3 protein: CASRDRANTEAFF. The CDR3, as DNA: TGTGCCAGCAGGGACAGGGCGAACACTGAAGCTTTCTTT.

This chain links TRBV6-5 with TRBJ2-1, with 10 bases lining up with TRBD2. Germline V gene sequence: CDR1 MNHEY, CDR2 SVGAGI. After removal of 6 bases from V and 6 bases from J, the junction contained 2 bases not matched to a gene. CDR3 length: 13 amino acids. The CDR3 sequence: CASRSSGSNEQFF. Here the CDR3 DNA reads TGTGCCAGCAGATCTAGCGGGAGCAATGAGCAGTTCTTC.

This sequence joins TRBV23-1 and TRBJ2-5, with D possibly being TRBD1 (6 bases). TRBV23-1 is known as an ORF, though its function is uncertain. V was trimmed by 10 bases and J by 3 bases, leaving 15 bases between them. The CDR3 consists of 13 residues. The CDR3 spells CAITGLGEETQYF. The DNA for the CDR3 is TGCGCCATCACAGGGTTGGGGGAAGAGACCCAGTACTTC.

The V call is TRBV4-3, the J call TRBJ1-5; tentative D call: TRBD1 (6 bases). The CDR3 totals 18 residues. The germline V and J ends were trimmed by 4 bases and 6 bases, with 25 bases remaining between them. The germline CDR1 and CDR2 sequences are LGHNA and YSLEER. This CDR3 is CASSPTLNSYRVGQPQHF. The CDR3 coding sequence is TGCGCCAGCAGCCCGACCCTCAATAGCTACAGGGTCGGTCAGCCCCAGCATTTT.

J is TRBJ2-6 and V is TRBV5-1; tentative D call: TRBD2 (7 bases). Germline lookup yields CDR1 SGHRS and CDR2 YFSETQ. Trimming removed 0 bases at V and 2 bases at J, with 9 bases between. CDR3 length: 16 amino acids. CDR3 nucleotide sequence: TGCGCCAGCAGCTTGGAAGGGGGGGCTGGGGCCAACGTCCTGACTTTC. It specifies CASSLEGGAGANVLTF.

This rearrangement joins TRBV27 to TRBJ2-2, with a tentative D call TRBD1 (6 bases). The CDR3 is made up of 13 amino acids. Trimming removed 9 bases at V and 5 bases at J, with 13 bases between. The germline V gene has CDR1 MNHEY and CDR2 SMNVEV (reference sequence). Here the CDR3 DNA reads TGTGCCAGTCGACAGGACATTACCGGGGAGCTGTTTTTT. Its protein product is CASRQDITGELFF.